This TCR beta chain was captured in a study of early T cells in non-severe SARS-CoV-2 infection (dated by TCRdb to 2020 to 2023). Background on the whole study: TCR sequencing used bulk RNA from unsorted whole blood, so alpha and beta chains could not be paired.

This clonotype occurred many times. What antigen it recognizes has not been identified. One base away there is no much larger clone; base qualities are not given. Counted from cysteine to phenylalanine, this CDR3 has 15 amino acids. The entry retains the CDR3 DNA only, 45 bases that are in frame from base 1. In the germline V gene, CDR1 corresponds to MNHNS and CDR2 to SASEGT. Here V drops 1 base and J drops 5 bases, and the junction holds 8 bases not matched to any gene. Set within a cohort of healthcare workers in London, UK, this nested case-control study involved weekly PCR testing of nasopharyngeal swabs along with blood sampling. Healthcare workers were recruited during the week of the UK lockdown, between 23 and 31 March 2020, and followed weekly for up to about 15 weeks. Broader findings and caveats from the paper: VDJdb matching was skewed toward anti-spike CD8 responses and likely underestimated virus-specific expansions, missing private and CD4 specificities.

To prepare the library, 5' RACE was applied. The sequencer was a NextSeq 500. To correct for sequencing error and PCR bias, the TCR library protocol tagged individual cDNA molecules with unique molecular identifiers. Both TCR alpha and beta chains were sequenced, and tight co-correlation was observed between alpha and beta sequence abundances in each sample. On the authors' methods: Decombinator V4 was used to perform V gene, J gene and CDR3 annotation of TCR sequences. TCRs were defined as expanded if a significant change between any two time points was detected under a Poisson model with p below 0.0001. TCR abundances were normalised to the total number of TCRs sequenced in each sample and reported as counts per million. MAIT TCRs were defined by TRAV1-2 paired with TRAJ12, TRAJ20 or TRAJ33, and iNKT TCRs by TRAV10 paired with TRAJ18. A search of VDJdb, accessed on 1 November 2021, was run for TCRs annotated to CMV, EBV and SARS-CoV-2, with TCRs annotated for multiple antigens excluded. TCRdb handled the public reads itself, with Q25 trimming in fastp and clone calling in MiXCR, and kept productive beta chains. For every CDR3 protein sequence, its rows merge into one entry that carries the most common genes and DNA. In this record, the V and J calls reflect TCRdb's handling and not the investigators' own analysis. The sample table records approximately 50,000 distinct CDR3 sequences; approximately 7.6% of these occur just once. The ten largest clones add up to roughly 4.2% of the sample.

This TCR was recovered from an adult who was a healthcare worker with PCR-confirmed SARS-CoV-2 infection or an uninfected control (not recorded which). The sample was whole blood. The V and J segments used are TRBV6-1 and TRBJ2-7; TRBD1 aligns with 7 central bases. This receptor has the CDR3 CASSEETGVFHEQYF. The DNA sequence follows: TGTGCCAGCAGTGAAGAAACAGGGGTCTTCCACGAGCAGTACTTC.